This T cell receptor beta chain was sequenced for a study of monozygotic twins with inflammatory bowel disease. Findings and caveats of the study: For IBD, no single strong associated signal or clonotype was supported. No separation of different T cell subtypes was possible.

For this clonotype: Its antigen is undetermined.

The UMIs carried a 6-nucleotide sample barcode, and they were added by template switching. TCRdb derives one entry per CDR3 protein from the 5' RACE reads, leaving out DNA. The table lists approximately 340,000 distinct CDR3 sequences. Specimen: blood. This receptor was obtained from a human donor with ulcerative colitis or Crohn's disease, or a healthy co-twin of an affected twin (not recorded which).

CDR3 sequence: CASSLQGDSKAQHF. The gene calls are TRBV7-2 and TRBJ1-5. CDR3 size: 14 residues. CDR1 and CDR2 from the germline V gene are SGHTA and FQGNSA. The full variable domain, completed using reference TRBV7-2 and TRBJ1-5, is GAGVSQSPSNKVTEKGKDVELRCDPISGHTALYWYRQSLGQGLEFLIYFQGNSAPDKSGLPSDRFSAERTGGSVSTLTIQRTQQEDSAVYLCASSLQGDSKAQHFGDGTRLSIL.